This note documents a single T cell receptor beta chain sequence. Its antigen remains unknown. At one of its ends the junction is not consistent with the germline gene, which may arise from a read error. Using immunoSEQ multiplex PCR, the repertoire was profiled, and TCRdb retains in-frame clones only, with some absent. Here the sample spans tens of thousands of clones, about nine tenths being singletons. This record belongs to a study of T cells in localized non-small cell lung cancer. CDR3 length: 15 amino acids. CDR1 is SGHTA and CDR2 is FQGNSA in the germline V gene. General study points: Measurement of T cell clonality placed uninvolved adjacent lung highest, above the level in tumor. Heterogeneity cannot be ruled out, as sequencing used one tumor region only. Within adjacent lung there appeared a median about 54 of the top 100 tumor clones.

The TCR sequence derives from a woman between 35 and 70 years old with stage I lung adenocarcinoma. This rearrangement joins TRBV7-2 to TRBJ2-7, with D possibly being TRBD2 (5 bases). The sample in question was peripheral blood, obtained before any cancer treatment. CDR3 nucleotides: TGTGCCAGCAGCCTAGCCCCCCTAGATTCCTACGAGCAGTACTTC. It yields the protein CASSLAPLDSYEQYF.